Sequencing of this T cell receptor beta chain was carried out in a study of T cell repertoires in aging, cancer and after chemotherapy. Study-wide background: Pre- and post-chemotherapy samples were paired from chronic lymphocytic leukemia patients treated with fludarabine- or bendamustine-based regimens.

Amplification of TCR beta used genomic DNA extracted from peripheral blood. Only a few counts were recorded for this clonotype. A mixed TRB-A/B primer pool amplified rearranged TRB by multiplex touch-down PCR. A single record per CDR3 protein comes from TCRdb applying MiXCR to the multiplex PCR reads. Among roughly 4,000 distinct CDR3 sequences, around 40% were seen once, and the ten largest hold roughly 3.6%. Sequencing was carried out using blood. The receptor's source is a human donor with a blood cancer.

CDR3 residues: CASSSGLLGEQYF. The CDR3 bases are TGTGCCAGCAGTTCAGGACTTTTGGGGGAGCAGTACTTC. The rearrangement uses TRBV6-5 and TRBJ2-7, with D possibly matching TRBD2 (5 bases). The CDR3 extends over 13 amino acids. Germline V CDR1 and CDR2: MNHEY, SVGAGI. The V end lost 4 bases, the J end lost 7 bases, and 14 bases lay between the germline ends.